This TCR beta chain was recovered during a study of cytomegalovirus exposure and HLA in healthy donors. Study-level findings and limits: Sequencing likely generated an artifact that appeared as a cluster of highly shared sequence variants. Some V segments, including TRBV6-2 and TRBV6-3, were excluded as indistinguishable.

Comments on this clone: Its matching antigen is unknown.

Trimming took off 5 bases at V and 0 bases at J, with 14 bases between the two ends. The germline V gene has CDR1 LGHNA and CDR2 YNFKEQ. The length of the CDR3 is 16 residues. The donors (healthy individuals) were bone marrow donors. The PCR had 60 Vbeta and 13 Jbeta primers. Sequencing was performed with immunoSEQ multiplex PCR; in TCRdb, only in-frame clones are kept and a portion is missing. The sample has 90,000 to 140,000 clones, roughly 80% seen once. Sequencing was done on a sample of PBMCs. This receptor was identified in a man in his thirties or forties in good health and CMV-seropositive. The chain combines TRBV4-2 with TRBJ2-1; D perhaps matches TRBD2 (6 bases). CDR3 sequence reads: CASSGRGGSSYNEQFF. The DNA for the CDR3 is TGTGCCAGCAGCGGAAGAGGAGGGAGCTCCTACAATGAGCAGTTCTTC.